The entry below gives a single TCR beta chain sequence along with its context. Enrollees, about 18 to 95 years old, lived in 24 US areas. Clinical history as reported by participants underpinned cohort assignment. Profiling relied on immunoSEQ multiplex PCR, and the TCRdb table lists in-frame clones only, not all of them. The sample contains approximately 200,000 clones, approximately 88% of which appear only once. Between the trimmed V and J ends, which lost 4 bases and 4 bases, there was a span of 16 bases. This CDR3 comprises 15 residues. The germline CDR1 and CDR2 sequences are SGHRS and YFSETQ. This record comes from a study of blood T cell repertoires in COVID-19. Whole-study context: In each case, the material was cDNA or gDNA derived from T cells, B-cell-depleted T cells, or PBMCs.

The receptor comes from a woman aged 25-40 years who had recovered from COVID-19. The rearrangement joins TRBV5-1 to TRBJ2-3, with D perhaps matching TRBD2 (7 bases). The sequenced sample consisted of PBMCs or T cells enriched from blood (not recorded which). The CDR3 DNA is TGCGCCAGCAGCCCGGAGGGGGGGGGACCAGATACGCAGTATTTT. Its translation: CASSPEGGGPDTQYF. The full variable domain, in which reference TRBV5-1 and TRBJ2-3 provide the parts outside the CDR3, is KAGVTQTPRYLIKTRGQQVTLSCSPISGHRSVSWYQQTPGQGLQFLFEYFSETQRNKGNFPGRFSGRQFSNSRSEMNVSTLELGDSALYLCASSPEGGGPDTQYFGPGTRLTVL.